One sample yielded the 21 T cell receptor beta chains listed below, sequenced in a study of T-cell memory formation after mild COVID-19. TCRdb used MiXCR to reprocess the 5' RACE reads, holding one entry per CDR3 protein. The sample holds approximately 480,000 distinct CDR3 sequences, 15% to 20% seen once. The sequenced material came from PBMCs or a T cell subset sorted from them (not recorded which). These receptors were collected from an adult woman who had mild COVID-19 (a few samples of this study predate the infection). Cell type and time point are not known.

J is TRBJ2-7 and V is TRBV29-1; 9 bases match TRBD2. CDR3 size: 14 residues. Germline CDR1 reads SQVTM; CDR2 reads ANQGSEA. V lost 6 bases and J lost 0; bases outside the gene matches: 6. The CDR3 spells CSVLAGLTSYEQYF. CDR3 nucleotides: TGCAGCGTGCTAGCGGGACTAACCTCCTACGAGCAGTACTTC.

The sample holds a few counts of this clonotype. J is TRBJ1-1 and V is TRBV29-1, with a possible D match to TRBD1 (5 bases). This CDR3 spans 14 amino acids. Trimming cost V 6 bases and J 1 base, with 15 bases left between them. CDR1 SQVTM and CDR2 ANQGSEA come from the germline V gene. The CDR3 DNA reads as TGCAGCGTGGCTGATGTCGGGGGGAACACTGAAGCTTTCTTT. Its translation is CSVADVGGNTEAFF.

The chain employs TRBV3-1 and TRBJ2-7; a possible D gene is TRBD2 (6 bases). CDR3 length: 14 amino acids. CDR1 LGHDT and CDR2 YNNKEL come from the germline V gene (reference sequence). The V end was cut by 1 base, the J end by 1 base, with 8 bases between. The CDR3 here is CASSQGGGSYEQYF. The CDR3 coding sequence is TGTGCCAGCAGCCAAGGGGGAGGATCCTACGAGCAGTACTTC.

This sequence joins TRBV4-1 and TRBJ1-2, with D perhaps TRBD1 (6 bases). Germline values: CDR1 MGHRA, CDR2 YSYEKL. Trimming pared 3 bases from V and 4 bases from J, leaving 15 bases between. The length of the CDR3 is 15 residues. The DNA for the CDR3 is TGCGCCAGCAGCCACGGGCAGGGGTTAAGCTATGGCTACACCTTC. Amino acid sequence: CASSHGQGLSYGYTF.

In this sample, this clonotype turned up a few times. V is TRBV10-3 and J is TRBJ2-1; possibly TRBD1 or TRBD2 for D (5 bases each). V was pared by 3 bases and J by 8 bases, with 8 bases between. From germline, CDR1 is ENHRY and CDR2 SYGVKD. This CDR3 is 12 amino acids long. DNA of the CDR3: TGTGCCATCAGTGAAGTGGGGGATGAGCAGTTCTTC. Translated: CAISEVGDEQFF.

V gene TRBV29-1 combines with J gene TRBJ1-1; a weak D match, TRBD1 (6 bases). V was shortened by 4 bases and J by 1 base, with 16 bases between the two germline ends. CDR1 and CDR2 (germline): SQVTM, ANQGSEA. The CDR3 has 15 amino acids. CDR3 protein: CSVGGGDIPNTEAFF. CDR3 coding DNA: TGCAGCGTTGGTGGGGGGGACATTCCGAACACTGAAGCTTTCTTT.

This clonotype was seen more than once but under ten times. The genes are TRBV20-1 and TRBJ2-3; D is unclear. The CDR3 runs 14 residues. Per germline, CDR1 DFQATT and CDR2 SNEGSKA (reference sequence). The germline V and J ends were trimmed by 3 bases and 4 bases, with 14 bases remaining between them. Here the CDR3 reads CSASPLQVADTQYF. CDR3 in DNA: TGCAGTGCTAGTCCGCTTCAAGTTGCAGATACGCAGTATTTT.

CDR3 sequence reads: CASSSPGQGASPLHF. The CDR3 nucleotides read TGTGCCAGCAGCTCACCGGGACAGGGGGCTTCACCCCTCCACTTT. The gene calls are TRBV5-4 and TRBJ1-6, with TRBD1 matching 12 bases. CDR3 length equals 15 residues. Germline values: CDR1 SGHNT, CDR2 YYREEE (reference sequence). The junction had 4 bases not matched to a gene; V was cut back by 3 bases and J by 9 bases.

This clonotype was observed a handful of times. The rearrangement uses TRBV7-2 and TRBJ2-2, with D perhaps TRBD2 (5 bases). The CDR3 contains 13 residues. Germline loops: CDR1 SGHTA, CDR2 FQGNSA. Trimming shortened V by 3 bases and J by 6 bases, and 8 bases separated the two germline ends. The CDR3: CASSFMEAGELFF. DNA for the CDR3: TGTGCCAGCAGCTTCATGGAGGCCGGGGAGCTGTTTTTT.

The rearrangement links TRBV6-2 or TRBV6-3 to TRBJ2-3, with 7 positions matching TRBD1. Germline trimming cut 6 bases from V and 6 bases from J; bases unmatched to any gene: 9. Germline CDR1 and CDR2: MNHEY and SVGEGT. The CDR3 is 14 residues long. In nucleotides, the CDR3 is TGTGCCAGCAGCTTACAGGGGCCCGGGGATACGCAGTATTTT. This sequence encodes CASSLQGPGDTQYF.

The rearrangement uses TRBV12-3 or TRBV12-4 and TRBJ1-1; 7 bases are shared with TRBD1. This CDR3 contains 14 residues. Unmatched junction bases numbered 13, after V lost 6 bases and J lost 9 bases. The CDR3 here is CASRVGTAGSQAFF. The CDR3, as DNA: TGTGCCAGCAGGGTTGGGACAGCGGGTAGCCAAGCTTTCTTT.

V is TRBV10-3 and J is TRBJ2-1, with D uncertain. This CDR3 spans 13 amino acids. Trimming took off 3 bases at V and 10 bases at J, with 13 bases between the two ends. The germline CDR1 and CDR2 sequences are ENHRY and SYGVKD. The CDR3 sequence: CAISDWLDGEQFF. The CDR3 DNA reads as TGTGCCATCAGTGATTGGCTCGACGGGGAGCAGTTCTTC.

This clonotype was observed at least ten times. V is TRBV5-1 and J is TRBJ2-4; D uncertain. Germline CDR1 is SGHRS and CDR2 is YFSETQ. The CDR3 loop spans 15 amino acids. Trimming left V 4 bases short and J 5 bases short, with 16 bases between. CDR3 nucleotide sequence: TGCGCCAGCAGCCCTCGGGTGGATGGAGAAAACATTCAGTACTTC. Protein product: CASSPRVDGENIQYF.

Here the CDR3 reads CASRSPGTSGDEQFF. DNA for the CDR3: TGTGCCAGCAGATCTCCGGGGACCTCGGGGGATGAGCAGTTCTTC. The rearrangement joins TRBV5-4 to TRBJ2-1; tentatively, D is TRBD2 (6 bases). The germline V gene has CDR1 SGHNT and CDR2 YYREEE (reference sequence). The ends were cut back, 5 bases at V and 8 bases at J, with 20 bases in the middle. The CDR3 covers 15 residues.

This clonotype appeared a few times. The J gene is TRBJ2-1, the V gene TRBV5-1; perhaps D is TRBD1 or TRBD2 (6 bases each). CDR1 and CDR2 (germline): SGHRS, YFSETQ. The V end lost 3 bases, the J end lost 8 bases, and 21 bases lay between the germline ends. The CDR3 spans 16 residues. CDR3: CASSSAPRGGVDEQFF. The CDR3 region has the DNA TGCGCCAGCAGCTCGGCCCCCAGGGGAGGAGTCGATGAGCAGTTCTTC.

A note on this clonotype: The junction differs from germline at one of its ends, possibly a read error. This chain links TRBV9 with TRBJ2-1; 11 bases match TRBD2. Germline-derived CDR1 and CDR2 are SGDLS and YYNGEE. This CDR3 spans 14 amino acids. CDR3: CSSSASGGLNEQFF. As DNA, the CDR3 is TGTTCCAGCAGCGCTAGCGGGGGGCTTAATGAGCAGTTCTTC. The full variable domain, with the rest looked up from reference TRBV9 and TRBJ2-1, is DSGVTQTPKHLITATGQRVTLRCSPRSGDLSVYWYQQSLDQGLQFLIQYYNGEERAKGNILERFSAQQFPDLHSELNLSSLELGDSALYFCSSSASGGLNEQFFGPGTRLTVL.

The V gene is TRBV6-6, the J gene TRBJ2-5, with D maybe TRBD2 (6 bases). CDR1 MNHNY and CDR2 SVGAGI come from the germline V gene (reference sequence). V lost 7 bases and J lost 4, with 22 bases in between. The CDR3 extends over 16 amino acids. For the CDR3, the DNA is TGTGCCAGCACCCCCTGGGTAGCGGTTCTCTCAGAGACCCAGTACTTC. Its translation is CASTPWVAVLSETQYF.

This clonotype was picked up a small number of times. Relative to the germline gene, one junction end is altered; a read error may explain this. The chain combines TRBV12-3 or TRBV12-4 with TRBJ1-4; D possibly corresponds to TRBD1 (6 bases). This CDR3 comprises 15 residues. For the CDR3, the DNA is TGTGCCAGCACCCCCGGGGGCATCGGGAATGGAAAACTGTTTTTT. Translated, it gives CASTPGGIGNGKLFF.

The CDR3 region is CASSVGSGLAYEQYF. As DNA, the CDR3 is TGTGCCAGCAGCGTAGGGTCGGGTCTCGCCTACGAGCAGTACTTC. The chain couples TRBV9 to TRBJ2-7; D gene uncertain. The CDR3 runs 15 residues. V was shortened by 0 bases and J by 2 bases, with 12 bases between the two germline ends. Germline V CDR1 and CDR2: SGDLS, YYNGEE.

The gene calls are TRBV5-4 and TRBJ2-7; D gene unclear. The V end was cut by 6 bases, the J end by 5 bases, with 21 bases between. Per germline, CDR1 SGHNT and CDR2 YYREEE (reference sequence). The CDR3 sequence is 15 residues long. As DNA, the CDR3 is TGTGCCAGCAACGAAGGTCGGCGGACCGGTGACGAGCAGTACTTC. Protein sequence: CASNEGRRTGDEQYF.

This chain connects TRBV19 to TRBJ2-1; 9 positions match TRBD2. V gave up 3 bases and J gave up 5 bases; unmatched junction bases: 17. CDR3 length: 19 amino acids. CDR1 is LNHDA, CDR2 SQIVND, per germline (reference sequence). CDR3 protein: CASSIPHPQLAGLNNEQFF. Here the CDR3 DNA reads TGTGCCAGTAGTATCCCCCACCCTCAACTAGCGGGCCTGAACAATGAGCAGTTCTTC.